Each of the 18 T cell receptor beta chains below was sequenced from the same sample in a study of lymphopenia after photon versus proton radiotherapy. Clones were sequenced by immunoSEQ multiplex PCR, and TCRdb holds only the in-frame ones, with some missing. This sample carries around 30,000 clones, roughly 87% of them seen once, and the ten largest clones take less than 8%. Sequenced here: peripheral blood, sampled from a patient treated with proton-based radiotherapy. The receptors were sampled from a woman in her 70s with pancreatic cancer. Some clones in this sample may be carry-over from other donors' samples.

The chain combines TRBV19 with TRBJ2-2, with D tentatively TRBD1 or TRBD2 (6 bases each). This CDR3 spans 15 amino acids. From germline, CDR1 is LNHDA and CDR2 SQIVND (reference sequence). Trimming cost V 1 base and J 7 bases, with 13 bases left between them. This CDR3 reads CASSIGGGPNGELFF. The CDR3 nucleotides are TGTGCCAGTAGTATAGGAGGGGGGCCTAACGGGGAGCTGTTTTTT.

About this clone itself: One end of the junction does not line up with germline, which may come from a read error. This chain's CDR3 is CASSLGLAESSYEQYF. As DNA, the CDR3 is TGTGCTAGCAGCTTAGGACTAGCGGAGAGCTCCTACGAGCAGTACTTC. This chain uses TRBV7-7 with TRBJ2-7, with 10 nucleotides matching TRBD2. Germline-derived CDR1 and CDR2 are SSHAT and FNYEAQ (reference sequence). The CDR3 runs to 16 residues. The entire variable domain, with the rest obtained from reference TRBV7-7 and TRBJ2-7, is as follows: GAGVSQSPRYKVTKRGQDVTLRCDPISSHATLYWYQQALGQGPEFLTYFNYEAQPDKSGLPSDRFSAERPEGSISTLTIQRTEQRDSAMYRCASSLGLAESSYEQYFGPGTRLTVT.

The chain joins TRBV5-8 to TRBJ2-1; D is possibly TRBD1 or TRBD2 (5 bases each). Germline assignment: CDR1 SGHTS and CDR2 YDEGEE. The CDR3 contains 15 residues. Trimming pared 4 bases from V and 2 bases from J, leaving 13 bases between. The CDR3 coding sequence is TGTGCCAGCAGCCACGAGGGGTTCCCCTACAATGAGCAGTTCTTC. Its translation is CASSHEGFPYNEQFF.

The CDR3: CASTRLAGGNYEQYF. The CDR3 coding sequence is TGTGCCAGCACCAGACTAGCGGGAGGGAACTACGAGCAGTACTTC. V gene TRBV6-6 combines with J gene TRBJ2-7, with 14 bases lining up with TRBD2. Trimming took 7 bases from V and 3 from J; bases not matched to a gene: 5. Germline loops: CDR1 MNHNY, CDR2 SVGAGI (reference sequence). The CDR3 loop spans 15 amino acids.

Notes on this clone: This same CDR3 is encoded by further DNA sequences in the sample. V usage is TRBV5-1 and J usage is TRBJ1-3; a weak D match, TRBD1 (5 bases). The V end lost 1 base, the J end lost 4 bases, and 9 bases lay between the germline ends. The V gene's germline CDR1 is SGHRS and CDR2 YFSETQ. The CDR3 covers 14 residues. CDR3 in amino acids: CASSLQGFGNTIYF. DNA for the CDR3: TGCGCCAGCAGCTTGCAGGGATTCGGAAACACCATATATTTT.

The table lists this clone with a few counts. The rearrangement joins TRBV6-5 to TRBJ2-7; D not certain. This CDR3 region has 12 residues. Trimming cost V 2 bases and J 4 bases, with 6 bases left between them. Germline-derived CDR1 and CDR2 are MNHEY and SVGAGI. The CDR3 loop reads CASSYMGYEQYF. Written as DNA, the CDR3 is TGTGCCAGCAGTTACATGGGTTACGAGCAGTACTTC.

The rearrangement uses TRBV7-8 and TRBJ2-7; D gene ambiguous. The germline V and J ends were trimmed by 4 bases and 3 bases, with 7 bases remaining between them. The CDR3 loop spans 12 amino acids. Germline V lookup: CDR1 SGHVS, CDR2 FQNEAQ. In nucleotides, the CDR3 is TGTGCCAGCAGCTCGGAATTCTACGAGCAGTACTTC. It yields the protein CASSSEFYEQYF.

The rearrangement uses TRBV27 and TRBJ1-3; 9 bases line up with TRBD1. Germline V gives CDR1 MNHEY, CDR2 SMNVEV (reference sequence). This CDR3 comprises 16 residues. V lost 6 bases and J lost 0; bases outside the gene matches: 6. In nucleotides, the CDR3 is TGTGCCAGCAGCCTTACAGGGGGCGCCTCTGGAAACACCATATATTTT. This codes for CASSLTGGASGNTIYF.

The rearrangement uses TRBV7-8 and TRBJ1-4, with D unclear. CDR3 length equals 15 residues. Trimming removed 5 bases from V and 10 bases from J, with 20 bases in between. CDR1 SGHVS and CDR2 FQNEAQ come from the germline V gene. Written as DNA, the CDR3 is TGTGCCAGCAGCCGCAGCTCCGGGTATAGTAGAAAACTGTTTTTT. Residues: CASSRSSGYSRKLFF.

The CDR3 loop is CASKEEAGGSYEQYF. As DNA, the CDR3 is TGTGCCAGTAAAGAGGAAGCAGGGGGGTCCTACGAGCAGTACTTC. This chain joins TRBV19 and TRBJ2-7; tentative D call: TRBD1 (7 bases). There are 15 residues in the CDR3. V was trimmed by 7 bases and J by 1 base, leaving 17 bases between them. The germline V gene has CDR1 LNHDA and CDR2 SQIVND (reference sequence).

V usage is TRBV5-1 and J usage is TRBJ2-2; TRBD1 is a possible D gene (6 bases). This CDR3 is built from 15 residues. The germline CDR1 and CDR2 sequences are SGHRS and YFSETQ. With 5 bases removed from V and 5 bases from J, the gap between germline ends came to 16 bases. CDR3 region: CASRTLQGSTGELFF. CDR3 coding DNA: TGCGCCAGCAGAACCCTACAGGGCTCAACCGGGGAGCTGTTTTTT.

V gene TRBV9 combines with J gene TRBJ2-1; 8 nucleotides line up with TRBD2. CDR3 length equals 16 residues. Germline V gene sequence: CDR1 SGDLS, CDR2 YYNGEE. Losses at the gene ends were 0 bases for V and 6 bases for J; bases not matched to a gene: 8. CDR3 protein: CASSVGPAGVGNEQFF. In DNA form, the CDR3 reads TGTGCCAGCAGCGTAGGGCCAGCGGGAGTTGGCAATGAGCAGTTCTTC.

V and J are TRBV11-2 and TRBJ2-3, with D uncertain. Germline V gives CDR1 SGHAT, CDR2 FQNNGV. The V end was cut by 1 base, the J end by 2 bases, with 10 bases between. This CDR3 has 15 amino acids. The DNA for the CDR3 is TGTGCCAGCAGCTTAGCAGATTCATTCACAGATACGCAGTATTTT. Translating it yields CASSLADSFTDTQYF. Variable domain in full (rest from reference TRBV11-2 and TRBJ2-3): EAGVAQSPRYKIIEKRQSVAFWCNPISGHATLYWYQQILGQGPKLLIQFQNNGVVDDSQLPKDRFSAERLKGVDSTLKIQPAKLEDSAVYLCASSLADSFTDTQYFGPGTRLTVL.

The J gene is TRBJ2-5, the V gene TRBV5-6; 7 bases match TRBD2. V was clipped by 3 bases and J by 4 bases; unmatched bases: 6. Germline V CDR1 and CDR2: SGHDT, YYEEEE. The CDR3 spans 14 residues. The CDR3 DNA is TGTGCCAGCAGCTGGGGGGGACGATTAGAGACCCAGTACTTC. It is translated as CASSWGGRLETQYF.

The gene calls are TRBV18 and TRBJ1-4; tentative D call: TRBD1 (5 bases). V lost 1 base and J 1 base, leaving 16 bases between the germline ends. CDR3 length: 18 residues. Germline lookup yields CDR1 KGHSH and CDR2 LQKENI. The DNA of the CDR3 is TGTGCCAGCTCACCACGTCAGGTGGCTAGGGGAACTAATGAAAAACTGTTTTTT. Its translation: CASSPRQVARGTNEKLFF.

The genes are TRBV27 and TRBJ1-1; a weak D match, TRBD1 (5 bases). The germline V gene has CDR1 MNHEY and CDR2 SMNVEV (reference sequence). The CDR3 runs to 17 residues. V was shortened by 3 bases and J by 4 bases, with 21 bases between the two germline ends. This CDR3 is CASSFTGLTGLSTEAFF. For the CDR3, the DNA is TGTGCCAGCAGTTTCACGGGACTGACGGGGTTGAGCACTGAAGCTTTCTTT.

V gene TRBV27 combines with J gene TRBJ2-7; 13 positions match TRBD2. Germline lookup yields CDR1 MNHEY and CDR2 SMNVEV (reference sequence). V shed 5 bases, J shed 4 bases, and the junction held 5 bases outside the gene matches. This CDR3 is built from 15 residues. The chain's CDR3 is CASSPWTSGGYEQYF. CDR3 DNA sequence: TGTGCCAGCAGTCCCTGGACTAGCGGGGGATACGAGCAGTACTTC.

V usage is TRBV2 and J usage is TRBJ1-2; D remains ambiguous. The CDR3 is 13 amino acids. Between the trimmed V and J ends, which lost 7 bases and 0 bases, there was a span of 9 bases. Germline V gives CDR1 SNHLY, CDR2 FYNNEI. The CDR3 coding sequence is TGTGCCAGCAAAACAGAGACTAACTATGGCTACACCTTC. This translates into CASKTETNYGYTF.